Listed here are 17 T cell receptor beta chains from one sample, sequenced in a study of cytomegalovirus exposure and HLA in healthy donors. PCR involved 60 Vbeta and 13 Jbeta primers. The assay was immunoSEQ multiplex PCR, and TCRdb's table has in-frame clones only and misses some. This sample yields 95,000 to 110,000 clones, of which around 61% are seen a single time; roughly 3.5% belongs to the top ten. The sample comprised PBMCs. All receptors derive from a woman aged 45-60 years in good health and CMV-seronegative.

A word on this clone: This same CDR3 is encoded by further DNA sequences in the sample. The chain combines TRBV6-5 with TRBJ1-2; weak D call: TRBD1 (5 bases). The V gene's germline CDR1 is MNHEY and CDR2 SVGAGI. V was cut by 7 bases and J by 7 bases, with 16 bases left in between. The CDR3 extends over 13 amino acids. CDR3 nucleotides: TGTGCCAGCATGGGCGGGACCTCCTCTGGCTACACCTTC. It is translated as CASMGGTSSGYTF.

This sequence joins TRBV19 and TRBJ2-5; possibly TRBD1 for D (5 bases). The CDR3 extends over 13 amino acids. Trimming stripped 6 bases from V and 5 bases from J, with 13 bases between. CDR1 LNHDA and CDR2 SQIVND come from the germline V gene (reference sequence). CDR3 nucleotide sequence: TGTGCCAGTAGCCTCCAGGGTTGGGAGACCCAGTACTTC. Translated, it gives CASSLQGWETQYF.

This chain uses TRBV5-4 with TRBJ2-3; 8 nucleotides agree with TRBD2. Germline CDR1 reads SGHNT; CDR2 reads YYREEE (reference sequence). Trimming took 2 bases from V and 5 from J; bases not matched to a gene: 7. The CDR3 runs 15 residues. The CDR3 spells CASSFYREGIDTQYF. DNA for the CDR3: TGTGCCAGCAGCTTTTATCGGGAGGGTATAGATACGCAGTATTTT.

The chain links TRBV23-1 to TRBJ2-5, with a weak D call TRBD1 (6 bases). TRBV23-1 is marked as an open reading frame, function uncertain. The CDR3 length is 14 residues. V dropped 1 base and J dropped 4 bases, with 10 bases sitting between them. CDR3 amino acids: CASSQFEGVETQYF. CDR3 nucleotides: TGCGCCAGCAGTCAATTCGAGGGGGTAGAGACCCAGTACTTC.

V is TRBV10-3 and J is TRBJ2-1; the D is unclear. Trimming stripped 4 bases from V and 5 bases from J, with 9 bases between. The length of the CDR3 is 13 residues. CDR1 and CDR2 (germline): ENHRY, SYGVKD. DNA of the CDR3: TGTGCCATCAGTGGAACAAAAGACAATGAGCAGTTCTTC. Translation: CAISGTKDNEQFF.

This chain links TRBV19 with TRBJ2-7; 9 bases map to TRBD1. CDR1 is LNHDA and CDR2 is SQIVND in the germline V gene (reference sequence). This CDR3 region has 15 residues. V shed 4 bases and J 0 bases; nucleotides not matched to a gene: 4. For the CDR3, the DNA is TGTGCCAGTAGTAGGGGACAGGGAGGCTCCTACGAGCAGTACTTC. Translated, it gives CASSRGQGGSYEQYF.

The chain is built from TRBV7-3 and TRBJ2-3; 11 bases align to TRBD2. V lost 5 bases, J lost 5 bases, and 3 bases stayed unmatched. Germline V gene sequence: CDR1 SGHTA, CDR2 FQGTGA. The CDR3 consists of 14 residues. The CDR3 nucleotides read TGTGCCAGCAGCCCCGGGACTAGCGGAGATACGCAGTATTTT. It translates to CASSPGTSGDTQYF.

In its sample, this clone was seen a few times. The V call is TRBV18, the J call TRBJ1-6; D perhaps matches TRBD1 (6 bases). The V gene lost 3 bases and the J gene lost 7 bases, with 16 bases spanning the gap. Germline lookup yields CDR1 KGHSH and CDR2 LQKENI. The CDR3 runs to 16 residues. CDR3 in amino acids: CASSPTNRVRNSPLHF. Written as DNA, the CDR3 is TGTGCCAGCTCACCCACCAACAGGGTACGGAATTCACCCCTCCACTTT.

This rearrangement joins TRBV6-1 to TRBJ1-5, with unresolved D. The CDR3 length is 13 residues. The germline V gene encodes CDR1 MNHNS and CDR2 SASEGT. The V and J ends lost 8 bases and 0 bases respectively, with 8 bases between them. The CDR3, as DNA: TGTGCCAGCCTGAGGGATAGCAATCAGCCCCAGCATTTT. It translates to CASLRDSNQPQHF.

The rearrangement uses TRBV5-4 and TRBJ2-7; TRBD2 aligns across 16 bases. V lost 3 bases, J lost 2 bases, and 5 bases stayed unmatched. Germline CDR1 and CDR2: SGHNT and YYREEE (reference sequence). The CDR3 contains 17 residues. The CDR3 region is CASSSGTSGRAPYEQYF. For the CDR3, the DNA is TGTGCCAGCAGCTCTGGGACTAGCGGGAGGGCCCCCTACGAGCAGTACTTC.

V is TRBV5-6 and J is TRBJ1-1, with D possibly matching TRBD1 (6 bases). The CDR3 runs 15 residues. The germline V gene has CDR1 SGHDT and CDR2 YYEEEE. The V gene lost 0 bases and the J gene lost 1 base, with 10 bases spanning the gap. The CDR3 loop reads CASSLGSRGNTEAFF. The DNA of the CDR3 is TGTGCCAGCAGCTTGGGATCCAGGGGGAACACTGAAGCTTTCTTT.

The chain joins TRBV5-8 to TRBJ2-5; D perhaps matches TRBD2 (7 bases). The germline CDR1 and CDR2 sequences are SGHTS and YDEGEE. This CDR3 is built from 15 residues. V dropped 4 bases and J dropped 0 bases, with 13 bases sitting between them. This CDR3 reads CASSAGALDQETQYF. DNA of the CDR3: TGTGCCAGCAGCGCGGGGGCGCTTGACCAAGAGACCCAGTACTTC.

The J gene is TRBJ2-7, the V gene TRBV11-2; TRBD2 might be the D (6 bases). Germline lookup yields CDR1 SGHAT and CDR2 FQNNGV. Trimming pared 3 bases from V and 0 bases from J, leaving 9 bases between. This CDR3 comprises 14 residues. The CDR3 coding sequence is TGTGCCAGCAGCTTGTCGACTAGCTCCTACGAGCAGTACTTC. It encodes CASSLSTSSYEQYF.

The chain links TRBV12-5 to TRBJ1-3; D remains ambiguous. The CDR3 extends over 15 amino acids. V lost 0 bases to trimming and J lost 4 bases, with 10 bases between them. The germline V gene has CDR1 LGHNT and CDR2 FRNRAP. CDR3 amino acids: CASGLVSGSGNTIYF. The CDR3 bases are TGTGCTAGTGGTTTGGTATCGGGATCCGGAAACACCATATATTTT.

This clone occurred a few times. The V gene is TRBV5-1, the J gene TRBJ2-1; perhaps TRBD2 as D (6 bases). The germline CDR1 and CDR2 sequences are SGHRS and YFSETQ. This CDR3 is 15 amino acids long. V shed 2 bases and J shed 4 bases, with 13 bases lying between them. The CDR3 protein is CASSLPEGPYNEQFF. Written as DNA, the CDR3 is TGCGCCAGCAGCTTACCGGAGGGCCCTTACAATGAGCAGTTCTTC.

The chain couples TRBV7-8 to TRBJ1-5; TRBD1 matches at 12 bases. This CDR3 has 16 residues. Germline lookup yields CDR1 SGHVS and CDR2 FQNEAQ. V was pared by 3 bases and J by 6 bases, with 6 bases of the junction left unmatched. The CDR3 sequence is CASSLPGQGAGQPQHF. The DNA for the CDR3 is TGTGCCAGCAGCTTGCCGGGACAGGGGGCCGGTCAGCCCCAGCATTTT.

CDR3 DNA: TGTGCCACCAGCGCCCGGACAGGGGGTTACAATGAGCAGTTCTTC. Its translation: CATSARTGGYNEQFF. This rearrangement joins TRBV15 to TRBJ2-1, with 10 bases matching TRBD1. V was clipped by 5 bases and J by 4 bases; unmatched bases: 5. The CDR3 is made up of 15 amino acids. Germline assignment: CDR1 LNHNV and CDR2 YYDKDF (reference sequence). Full variable domain (rest looked up from reference TRBV15 and TRBJ2-1): DAMVIQNPRYQVTQFGKPVTLSCSQTLNHNVMYWYQQKSSQAPKLLFHYYDKDFNNEADTPDNFQSRRPNTSFCFLDIRSPGLGDTAMYLCATSARTGGYNEQFFGPGTRLTVL.